The 27 T cell receptor beta chains in this list originate from one sample, sequenced in a study of control samples from healthy donors and cancer patients. Sequenced by immunoSEQ multiplex PCR; TCRdb stores in-frame clones only, minus some. The profile shows some 250,000 clones, over 75% of them singletons. Sequencing was performed on PBMCs. Receptors were obtained from a woman aged 55-75 years with lung cancer.

In this sample, this clone turned up once. The rearrangement links TRBV18 to TRBJ1-5, with D perhaps TRBD1 (5 bases). Trimming removed 9 bases from V and 5 bases from J, with 17 bases in between. Germline assignment: CDR1 KGHSH and CDR2 LQKENI. The CDR3 sequence is 14 residues long. As DNA, the CDR3 is TGTGCCAGTACGGGGGGACCTCAGGATCAGCCCCAGCATTTT. Amino acids: CASTGGPQDQPQHF.

The V call is TRBV10-2, the J call TRBJ2-7; 7 bases match TRBD1. Unmatched junction bases numbered 5, after V lost 6 bases and J lost 0 bases. From germline, CDR1 is WSHSY and CDR2 SAAADI. CDR3 size: 14 residues. The CDR3 sequence: CASRGQLLSYEQYF. The CDR3 DNA reads TGCGCCAGCAGGGGACAGCTACTCTCCTACGAGCAGTACTTC.

The chain recombines TRBV28 with TRBJ1-2; D ambiguous. CDR1 and CDR2 from the germline V gene are MDHEN and SYDVKM. There are 14 residues in the CDR3. V was cut by 1 base and J by 8 bases, with 14 bases left in between. CDR3: CASSLSPAVGGYTF. The DNA of the CDR3 is TGTGCCAGCAGTTTATCCCCCGCTGTGGGGGGCTACACCTTC.

The chain couples TRBV28 to TRBJ1-2, with 7 bases fitting TRBD1. CDR1 and CDR2 (germline): MDHEN, SYDVKM. This CDR3 is 15 amino acids long. Losses at the gene ends were 7 bases for V and 0 bases for J; bases not matched to a gene: 8. In nucleotides, the CDR3 is TGTGCCAGCACCCAGGGGGGGGCCGCTAACTATGGCTACACCTTC. It encodes CASTQGGAANYGYTF.

The chain is built from TRBV10-3 and TRBJ2-3, with TRBD1 identical over 8 bases. Per germline, CDR1 ENHRY and CDR2 SYGVKD. CDR3 length: 15 amino acids. Germline trimming cut 10 bases from V and 1 base from J; bases unmatched to any gene: 10. The chain's CDR3 is CATHKGQGRTDTQYF. For the CDR3, the DNA is TGTGCCACTCACAAAGGACAGGGACGCACAGATACGCAGTATTTT.

Here the CDR3 DNA reads TGCGCCAGCAGCCATCCCGACAGGGGGAAGTACGAGCAGTACTTC. Its protein is CASSHPDRGKYEQYF. The chain is built from TRBV4-1 and TRBJ2-7; TRBD1 matches 9 bases. CDR3 length equals 15 residues. Germline assignment: CDR1 MGHRA and CDR2 YSYEKL. With 3 bases clipped from V and 4 bases from J, the junction kept 7 bases outside the gene matches.

CDR3 amino acids: CASSQDQTPTQYF. CDR3 in DNA: TGTGCCAGCAGCCAAGACCAGACCCCTACGCAGTATTTT. The rearrangement joins TRBV4-2 to TRBJ2-3; D ambiguous. CDR1 is LGHNA and CDR2 is YNFKEQ in the germline V gene. The CDR3 has 13 residues. V was trimmed by 0 bases and J by 8 bases, leaving 9 bases between them.

This clone appeared once. This chain connects TRBV19 to TRBJ2-5, with a possible D match to TRBD1 (6 bases). V lost 5 bases to trimming and J lost 2 bases, with 9 bases between them. The germline V gene encodes CDR1 LNHDA and CDR2 SQIVND (reference sequence). The CDR3 contains 13 residues. CDR3 bases: TGTGCCAGTAGTGCCGGACAGCAAGAGACCCAGTACTTC. As protein: CASSAGQQETQYF.

V gene TRBV5-4 combines with J gene TRBJ2-7; tentatively, D is TRBD1 or TRBD2 (5 bases each). The CDR3 runs to 14 residues. Germline CDR1 SGHNT, CDR2 YYREEE (reference sequence). Trimming left V 4 bases short and J 1 base short, with 12 bases between. This CDR3 reads CASSLRDGSYEQYF. CDR3 DNA sequence: TGTGCCAGCAGCCTCCGGGACGGATCCTACGAGCAGTACTTC. The whole variable domain, remainder taken from reference TRBV5-4 and TRBJ2-7, is ETGVTQSPTHLIKTRGQQVTLRCSSQSGHNTVSWYQQALGQGPQFIFQYYREEENGRGNFPPRFSGLQFPNYSSELNVNALELDDSALYLCASSLRDGSYEQYFGPGTRLTVT.

This chain joins TRBV19 and TRBJ2-4; 7 bases fit TRBD1. Germline V gene data show CDR1 as LNHDA and CDR2 as SQIVND (reference sequence). CDR3 length equals 16 residues. With 4 bases clipped from V and 0 bases from J, the junction kept 6 bases outside the gene matches. The CDR3 DNA reads as TGTGCCAGTAGTACGGGACAGTTACTAGCCAAAAACATTCAGTACTTC. As protein: CASSTGQLLAKNIQYF.

This chain uses TRBV7-9 with TRBJ1-6; a possible D gene is TRBD1 (5 bases). Trimming shortened V by 5 bases and J by 9 bases, and 20 bases separated the two germline ends. The CDR3 runs to 16 residues. Germline V gives CDR1 SEHNR, CDR2 FQNEAQ (reference sequence). The CDR3 is CASSPPTGRRISPLHF. The DNA of the CDR3 is TGTGCCAGCAGCCCTCCAACGGGACGAAGGATTTCACCCCTCCACTTT.

This clone was observed a single time. The chain carries TRBV6-5 and TRBJ2-5; no clear D gene. This CDR3 has 12 residues. With 4 bases removed from V and 5 bases from J, the gap between germline ends came to 8 bases. Germline CDR1 reads MNHEY; CDR2 reads SVGAGI. The CDR3 DNA reads as TGTGCCAGCAGTTCCTTGGGGGAGACCCAGTACTTC. Protein sequence: CASSSLGETQYF.

This clone was seen just once. This chain links TRBV11-2 with TRBJ2-7; no clear D gene. CDR1 and CDR2 (germline): SGHAT, FQNNGV. With 3 bases removed from V and 6 bases from J, the gap between germline ends came to 9 bases. This CDR3 spans 12 amino acids. The CDR3 DNA is TGTGCCAGCAGCTTGACCCCCACCGAGCAGTACTTC. Protein: CASSLTPTEQYF.

This CDR3 is CASSLQGSYNEQFF. The CDR3 region has the DNA TGTGCCAGCAGTTTACAGGGCTCCTACAATGAGCAGTTCTTC. This sequence joins TRBV28 and TRBJ2-1; weak D call: TRBD1 (5 bases). CDR1 is MDHEN, CDR2 SYDVKM, per germline. This CDR3 has 14 residues. V was clipped by 2 bases and J by 0 bases, with 5 bases between them.

The genes are TRBV5-1 and TRBJ2-3; no clear D gene. V lost 3 bases and J lost 0, with 8 bases in between. CDR1 is SGHRS, CDR2 YFSETQ, per germline. This CDR3 has 14 amino acids. The chain's CDR3 is CASSSPDSTDTQYF. The CDR3 nucleotides read TGCGCCAGCAGCTCACCGGACAGCACAGATACGCAGTATTTT.

The chain carries TRBV4-1 and TRBJ1-5; 8 positions agree with TRBD1. Trimming cost V 1 base and J 4 bases; bases outside gene matches: 6. In germline, CDR1 is MGHRA, CDR2 YSYEKL. This CDR3 comprises 16 residues. Written as DNA, the CDR3 is TGCGCCAGCAGCCAAGTAGGACAGGGAGATAATCAGCCCCAGCATTTT. This gives the protein CASSQVGQGDNQPQHF.

A note on this clone: Other nucleotide sequences in the sample specify the same CDR3. The gene calls are TRBV3-1 (or the pseudogene TRBV3-2) and TRBJ2-1; 8 positions match TRBD2. CDR1 LGHDT and CDR2 YNNKEL come from the germline V gene (reference sequence). The CDR3 is made up of 15 amino acids. The junction had 2 bases not matched to a gene; V was cut back by 4 bases and J by 0 bases. CDR3 sequence: CASSPTSGSYNEQFF. The DNA for the CDR3 is TGTGCCAGCAGCCCCACTAGCGGCTCCTACAATGAGCAGTTCTTC.

The genes are TRBV2 and TRBJ2-7; the match to TRBD1 covers 10 bases. Germline V CDR1 and CDR2: SNHLY, FYNNEI. V shed 1 base, J shed 1 base, and the junction held 7 bases outside the gene matches. The CDR3 covers 17 residues. The CDR3 spells CASSEGPRTGGSYEQYF. The DNA of the CDR3 is TGTGCCAGCAGTGAAGGGCCGAGGACAGGGGGATCCTACGAGCAGTACTTC. The complete variable domain, with remaining parts taken from reference TRBV2 and TRBJ2-7, reads EPEVTQTPSHQVTQMGQEVILRCVPISNHLYFYWYRQILGQKVEFLVSFYNNEISEKSEIFDDQFSVERPDGSNFTLKIRSTKLEDSAMYFCASSEGPRTGGSYEQYFGPGTRLTVT.

The rearrangement uses TRBV11-2 and TRBJ1-1; D remains unclear. V lost 3 bases, J lost 7 bases, and 12 bases lay in between. CDR3 length: 13 residues. Germline V gene data show CDR1 as SGHAT and CDR2 as FQNNGV. The CDR3 DNA follows: TGTGCCAGCAGCTTCGGGAACAGCCTTGAAGCTTTCTTT. As protein: CASSFGNSLEAFF.

This chain links TRBV24-1 with TRBJ2-1; TRBD1 aligns across 7 bases. V shed 9 bases and J 5 bases; nucleotides not matched to a gene: 6. CDR1 and CDR2 from the germline V gene are KGHDR and SFDVKD. The CDR3 covers 13 residues. In DNA form, the CDR3 reads TGTGCCACCTCAGGACAGGCGGACAATGAGCAGTTCTTC. Its translation: CATSGQADNEQFF.

This sequence joins TRBV4-1 and TRBJ2-5; 9 bases map to TRBD2. The J segment lost 3 bases and the V segment lost 1 base, leaving 0 bases of the junction unmatched. The germline gives CDR1 MGHRA, CDR2 YSYEKL. The CDR3 is made up of 14 amino acids. For the CDR3, the DNA is TGCGCCAGCAGCCAAGGACTAGCGGAAGAGACCCAGTACTTC. Residues: CASSQGLAEETQYF.

The rearrangement links TRBV5-1 to TRBJ1-5; D is perhaps TRBD1 (6 bases). Germline V lookup: CDR1 SGHRS, CDR2 YFSETQ. Trimming took off 4 bases at V and 6 bases at J, with 17 bases between the two ends. The CDR3 has 15 amino acids. The CDR3 nucleotides read TGCGCCAGCAGCCCGATAGGGGGGGCAGGTCAGCCCCAGCATTTT. Translating gives CASSPIGGAGQPQHF.

The V gene is TRBV19, the J gene TRBJ1-5; TRBD1 agrees at 9 bases. This CDR3 is built from 16 residues. V was clipped by 4 bases and J by 2 bases; unmatched bases: 6. Per the germline V gene, CDR1 is LNHDA and CDR2 is SQIVND (reference sequence). This chain's CDR3 is CASSNGDRAGNQPQHF. In DNA form, the CDR3 reads TGTGCCAGTAGTAACGGGGACAGGGCGGGCAATCAGCCCCAGCATTTT.

The chain employs TRBV5-4 and TRBJ1-2; D perhaps matches TRBD1 (6 bases). Germline CDR1 SGHNT, CDR2 YYREEE (reference sequence). With 4 bases removed from V and 0 bases from J, the gap between germline ends came to 10 bases. CDR3 length: 14 residues. DNA for the CDR3: TGTGCCAGCAGCGAGGGGGGGACTAACTATGGCTACACCTTC. It translates to CASSEGGTNYGYTF.

The chain employs TRBV7-9 and TRBJ1-1; TRBD1 agrees at 7 bases. CDR1 SEHNR and CDR2 FQNEAQ come from the germline V gene (reference sequence). V lost 4 bases and J lost 4; bases outside the gene matches: 9. The CDR3 spans 15 residues. The CDR3 DNA reads TGTGCCAGCAGCTCGACAGGGACTAGAGGCACTGAAGCTTTCTTT. It codes for CASSSTGTRGTEAFF. Complete variable domain (other parts from reference TRBV7-9 and TRBJ1-1): DTGVSQNPRHKITKRGQNVTFRCDPISEHNRLYWYRQTLGQGPEFLTYFQNEAQLEKSRLLSDRFSAERPKGSFSTLEIQRTEQGDSAMYLCASSSTGTRGTEAFFGQGTRLTVV.

This clone was seen a single time. DNA for the CDR3: TGTGCCAGCACCAGGGACCTCTCTTTCTCTGGGGCCAACGTCCTGACTTTC. Amino acid sequence: CASTRDLSFSGANVLTF. The chain links TRBV9 to TRBJ2-6; D might be TRBD1 or TRBD2, each matching 5 bases. This CDR3 has 17 residues. The germline CDR1 and CDR2 sequences are SGDLS and YYNGEE. The V end was cut by 6 bases, the J end by 0 bases, with 16 bases between.

V is TRBV5-5 and J is TRBJ2-1; the D is unclear. From germline, CDR1 is SGHKS and CDR2 YYEKEE (reference sequence). This CDR3 is 12 amino acids long. V was cut by 2 bases and J by 10 bases, with 10 bases left in between. The CDR3, as DNA: TGTGCCAGCAGCTTACAGTTTTTGGAGCAGTTCTTC. Protein: CASSLQFLEQFF.